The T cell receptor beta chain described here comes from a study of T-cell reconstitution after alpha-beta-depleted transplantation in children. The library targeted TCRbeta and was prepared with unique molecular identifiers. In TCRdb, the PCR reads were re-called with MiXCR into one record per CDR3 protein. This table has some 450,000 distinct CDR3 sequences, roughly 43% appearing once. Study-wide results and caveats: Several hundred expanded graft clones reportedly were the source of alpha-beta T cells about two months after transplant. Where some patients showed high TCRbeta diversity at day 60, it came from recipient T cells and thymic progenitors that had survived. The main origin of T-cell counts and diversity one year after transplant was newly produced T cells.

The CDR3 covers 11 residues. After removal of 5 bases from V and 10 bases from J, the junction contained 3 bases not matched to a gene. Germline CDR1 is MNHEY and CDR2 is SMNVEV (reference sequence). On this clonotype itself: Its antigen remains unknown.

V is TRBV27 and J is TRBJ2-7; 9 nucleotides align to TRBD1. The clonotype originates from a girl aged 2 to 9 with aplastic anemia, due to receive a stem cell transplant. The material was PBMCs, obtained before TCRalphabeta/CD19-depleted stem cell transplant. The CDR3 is CASSGDRVQYF. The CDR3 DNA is TGTGCCAGCAGTGGGGACAGGGTCCAGTACTTC.